The rows below give T cell receptor beta chains drawn from one sample of a study of long-term antiretroviral therapy in people with HIV. The method was immunoSEQ multiplex PCR; TCRdb's version includes in-frame clones alone and lacks a portion of them. Altogether some 31,000 clones are present, around 92% being singletons, with the ten largest covering about 3%. Here the sequenced sample was unsorted PBMCs, taken roughly 7.1 years after starting antiretroviral therapy. The receptors were gathered from a man aged 45-65 years with HIV. Both conserved end residues are part of each CDR3. Fields, in order: CDR3 DNA, CDR3 protein, D gene, V gene, J gene, clone size. A D gene is named only where the DNA matches it firmly. Expanded clones are given a class, and other clones once, few, many or no size at all.

CDR3nt: TGTGCCAGCAGTGGACAGGGTTCACTGGATGAGCAGTTCTTC
CDR3aa: CASSGQGSLDEQFF
d_gene: TRBD1
v_gene: TRBV6-1
j_gene: TRBJ2-1
abundance: -

CDR3nt: TGTGCCAGCAGTGACCTGGGAATGGTGGATACGCAGTATTTT
CDR3aa: CASSDLGMVDTQYF
d_gene: -
v_gene: TRBV6-1
j_gene: TRBJ2-3
abundance: -

CDR3nt: TGTGCCAGCTCACCACCGGGGGAGGACATTCAGTACTTC
CDR3aa: CASSPPGEDIQYF
d_gene: -
v_gene: TRBV18
j_gene: TRBJ2-4
abundance: few

CDR3nt: TGCGCCAGCAGCCTGGGACTAGCGGGGGACTACGAGCAGTACTTC
CDR3aa: CASSLGLAGDYEQYF
d_gene: TRBD2
v_gene: TRBV5-1
j_gene: TRBJ2-7
abundance: -

CDR3nt: TGCGCCAGCAGCTCGCTCCGGCCAAAAGAGACCCAGTACTTC
CDR3aa: CASSSLRPKETQYF
d_gene: -
v_gene: TRBV5-1
j_gene: TRBJ2-5
abundance: -

CDR3nt: TGTGCCTGGAGTGTGGGAGGGACCGGGGAGCTGTTTTTT
CDR3aa: CAWSVGGTGELFF
d_gene: TRBD2
v_gene: TRBV30
j_gene: TRBJ2-2
abundance: -

CDR3nt: TGTGCCAGCAGCATGGACCTCTACGAGCAGTACTTC
CDR3aa: CASSMDLYEQYF
d_gene: -
v_gene: TRBV7-2
j_gene: TRBJ2-7
abundance: once

CDR3nt: TGCGCCAGCAGCCATAGCGGGGGGGAGCAGTTCTTC
CDR3aa: CASSHSGGEQFF
d_gene: TRBD2
v_gene: TRBV4-3
j_gene: TRBJ2-1
abundance: -

CDR3nt: TGTGCCAGCAGCCCAGCCTCTTATGGGATTTACGAGCAGTACTTC
CDR3aa: CASSPASYGIYEQYF
d_gene: -
v_gene: TRBV7-9
j_gene: TRBJ2-7
abundance: -

CDR3nt: TGTGCCGGGGGGGGTGGGAGATCCCTAAACTATGGCTACACCTTC
CDR3aa: CAGGGGRSLNYGYTF
d_gene: -
v_gene: TRBV6-6
j_gene: TRBJ1-2
abundance: -

CDR3nt: TGTGCCAGCAGTGGCGACTACCCTGAGCAGTTCTTC
CDR3aa: CASSGDYPEQFF
d_gene: -
v_gene: TRBV25-1
j_gene: TRBJ2-1
abundance: -

CDR3nt: TGTGCCAGCAGTGACCGGGGAGGGGCGGGGGGAAACTCCTACAATGAGCAGTTCTTC
CDR3aa: CASSDRGGAGGNSYNEQFF
d_gene: TRBD2
v_gene: TRBV6-1
j_gene: TRBJ2-1
abundance: -

CDR3nt: TGTGCCAGCAGCTTGGACGTAAACTACGAGCAGTACTTC
CDR3aa: CASSLDVNYEQYF
d_gene: -
v_gene: TRBV5-8
j_gene: TRBJ2-7
abundance: -

CDR3nt: TGCGCCAGCAGCCCAGACCTAGGCGATGGCTACACCTTC
CDR3aa: CASSPDLGDGYTF
d_gene: -
v_gene: TRBV5-1
j_gene: TRBJ1-2
abundance: -

CDR3nt: TGTGCCTGGAGTTTGACGGAATTTAATGAAAAACTGTTTTTT
CDR3aa: CAWSLTEFNEKLFF
d_gene: -
v_gene: TRBV30
j_gene: TRBJ1-4
abundance: -

CDR3nt: TGCGCCAGCAGCCAAGATAGGGCCGGATCCTACGAGCAGTACTTC
CDR3aa: CASSQDRAGSYEQYF
d_gene: -
v_gene: TRBV4-1
j_gene: TRBJ2-7
abundance: -

CDR3nt: TGTGCCAGCAGCCCCGGGAAAAACTATGGCTACACCTTC
CDR3aa: CASSPGKNYGYTF
d_gene: -
v_gene: TRBV6-5
j_gene: TRBJ1-2
abundance: once

CDR3nt: TGTGCCAGCAGAGGGGAGGGAAACAATCAGCCCCAGCATTTT
CDR3aa: CASRGEGNNQPQHF
d_gene: -
v_gene: TRBV7-8
j_gene: TRBJ1-5
abundance: -

CDR3nt: TGTGCCAGCAGCCCCCGTGGGAGGGGATATGGCTACACCTTC
CDR3aa: CASSPRGRGYGYTF
d_gene: -
v_gene: TRBV5-6
j_gene: TRBJ1-2
abundance: -

CDR3nt: TGTGCCAGCAGTTTATCAGGACAGTGCTATGGCTACACCTTC
CDR3aa: CASSLSGQCYGYTF
d_gene: -
v_gene: TRBV27
j_gene: TRBJ1-2
abundance: -

CDR3nt: TGTGCCAGTAAACGACAGAACACCGGGGAGCTGTTTTTT
CDR3aa: CASKRQNTGELFF
d_gene: -
v_gene: TRBV19
j_gene: TRBJ2-2
abundance: -

CDR3nt: TGTGCCAGCAGCCGGAGGGGGGGAGAGGGGGGAATTCTTAGCACAGATACGCAGTATTTT
CDR3aa: CASSRRGGEGGILSTDTQYF
d_gene: -
v_gene: TRBV27
j_gene: TRBJ2-3
abundance: -

CDR3nt: TGTGCCAGCAGTTCCCAGCGTGCCCTCTCTGGGGCCAACGTCCTGACTTTC
CDR3aa: CASSSQRALSGANVLTF
d_gene: -
v_gene: TRBV28
j_gene: TRBJ2-6
abundance: -

CDR3nt: TGCGCCAGCACCCCCGTCGTCTCTGGGGCCAACGTCCTGACTTTC
CDR3aa: CASTPVVSGANVLTF
d_gene: -
v_gene: TRBV5-1
j_gene: TRBJ2-6
abundance: once

CDR3nt: TGTGCCAGCAGCTTAAGGGAATCTGGGGCCAACGTCCTGACTTTC
CDR3aa: CASSLRESGANVLTF
d_gene: -
v_gene: TRBV7-6
j_gene: TRBJ2-6
abundance: -

CDR3nt: TGTGCCAGCGGGGTAGGGTGGGAGATCAATAGCAATCAGCCCCAGCATTTT
CDR3aa: CASGVGWEINSNQPQHF
d_gene: -
v_gene: TRBV28
j_gene: TRBJ1-5
abundance: -

CDR3nt: TGTGCCAGCAGCTCCTCCCGGGGGGGCGCTGAGCAGTTCTTC
CDR3aa: CASSSSRGGAEQFF
d_gene: TRBD2
v_gene: TRBV6-4
j_gene: TRBJ2-1
abundance: -